This entry lists 10 T cell receptor beta chains sequenced from one sample in a study of T cells in Graves' hyperthyroidism and ophthalmopathy. The CDR3 regions of TCR beta were amplified from RNA transcripts. Initially, a first-round RT-PCR of the TCR CDR3 employed the HTBI primer set. TCRdb recomputed calls from the multiplex PCR reads with MiXCR, one row per CDR3 protein. This sample has about 50,000 distinct CDR3 sequences; approximately 50% occur once, and the top ten carry about an eighth. Sequencing was done on a sample of blood. The source is a woman between 25 and 40 years old with Graves' ophthalmopathy.

This clonotype came up once. A much bigger clone sits one base away, suggesting this may be a read error. The V call is TRBV9, the J call TRBJ1-5; weak D call: TRBD1 (5 bases). Germline V gene data show CDR1 as SGDLS and CDR2 as YYNGEE. The length of the CDR3 is 13 residues. The CDR3 DNA reads TGTGCCAGCGGCAGGGATAGCAGTCAGCCCCAGCATTTT. This encodes CASGRDSSQPQHF.

This chain links TRBV20-1 with TRBJ2-5; 14 positions agree with TRBD2. Germline CDR1 DFQATT, CDR2 SNEGSKA (reference sequence). The CDR3 is made up of 15 amino acids. Trimming at V came to 5 bases and at J to 4 bases, leaving 6 bases not matched to a gene. The CDR3 sequence is CSALRLAGGRETQYF. The CDR3, as DNA: TGCAGTGCTTTAAGACTAGCGGGAGGGCGAGAGACCCAGTACTTC.

This rearrangement joins TRBV7-9 to TRBJ1-2; no reliable D call. In germline, CDR1 is SEHNR, CDR2 FQNEAQ (reference sequence). This CDR3 is built from 11 residues. V was pared by 0 bases and J by 8 bases, with 4 bases between. DNA for the CDR3: TGTGCCAGCAGCTTAGCAAGGGGCTACACCTTC. Encoded protein: CASSLARGYTF.

This sequence joins TRBV19 and TRBJ2-7, with D perhaps matching TRBD2 (5 bases). Germline V CDR1 and CDR2: LNHDA, SQIVND (reference sequence). The length of the CDR3 is 12 residues. The V and J ends lost 6 bases and 3 bases respectively, with 9 bases between them. DNA of the CDR3: TGTGCCAGTAGCCGGACTTTCTACGAGCAGTACTTC. Amino acid sequence: CASSRTFYEQYF.

The V call is TRBV29-1, the J call TRBJ2-7, with 10 bases fitting TRBD1. Germline V CDR1 and CDR2: SQVTM, ANQGSEA. V was clipped by 6 bases and J by 2 bases; unmatched bases: 4. The CDR3 is 13 amino acids. Written as DNA, the CDR3 is TGCAGCGTGGGGGACAGGGGAACCTACGAGCAGTACTTC. Its protein product is CSVGDRGTYEQYF.

This clonotype has a count of ten or more. CDR3 coding DNA: TGTGCCAGCAGCTCCCCAAACGAGGATGAGCAGTTCTTC. This codes for CASSSPNEDEQFF. V usage is TRBV7-9 and J usage is TRBJ2-1; D gene unclear. The ends were cut back, 4 bases at V and 8 bases at J, with 12 bases in the middle. Germline loops: CDR1 SEHNR, CDR2 FQNEAQ (reference sequence). The CDR3 is 13 residues long.

This clonotype was counted at least ten times. This sequence joins TRBV6-1 and TRBJ2-5; D perhaps matches TRBD2 (7 bases). The CDR3 loop spans 17 amino acids. With 2 bases removed from V and 4 bases from J, the gap between germline ends came to 20 bases. CDR1 MNHNS and CDR2 SASEGT come from the germline V gene. In DNA, the CDR3 is TGTGCCAGCAGTGAAAGGGGGGGGGTGGGTTTTGGAGAGACCCAGTACTTC. This gives the protein CASSERGGVGFGETQYF.

A word on this clonotype: A junction boundary mismatches the germline segment, possibly from a read error. This sequence joins TRBV2 and TRBJ2-7, with no clear D. Germline CDR1 SNHLY, CDR2 FYNNEI. The CDR3 runs 14 residues. The CDR3 nucleotides are TGTGCCAGCAGTCAACAAAGGCGCTCCTACGGGCAGTACTTC. Protein: CASSQQRRSYGQYF.

This clonotype was counted a single time. The chain is built from TRBV2 and TRBJ1-6, with TRBD1 as a possible D gene (6 bases). The CDR3 has 16 residues. Germline loops: CDR1 SNHLY, CDR2 FYNNEI. V lost 6 bases to trimming and J lost 7 bases, with 19 bases between them. CDR3 bases: TGTGCCAGCAGACCGGACCGATGGGGGCAGAATTCACCCCTCCACTTT. Amino acid sequence: CASRPDRWGQNSPLHF.

Regarding this clonotype: A junction end diverges from the germline sequence, so it may reflect a read error. J is TRBJ1-1 and V is TRBV11-1, with D tentatively TRBD1 (6 bases). Germline CDR1 is SGHAT and CDR2 is FQDESV (reference sequence). CDR3 length: 10 amino acids. The CDR3 is CASKGAEAFF. The CDR3, as DNA: TGCGCCAGCAAGGGGGCTGAAGCTTTCTTT.